This is a list of T cell receptor beta chains from one sample in a study of cytomegalovirus exposure and HLA in healthy donors. Clones were read by immunoSEQ multiplex PCR, and TCRdb kept only the in-frame ones, dropping some. The data hold over 150,000 clones, with approximately 80% observed a single time. The sequencing sample was made of PBMCs. These receptors all come from a woman between 25 and 40 years old in good health and CMV-seropositive. The CDR3 runs from the conserved cysteine through the conserved F or W. Fields, in order: clone size, V gene, J gene, D gene, CDR3 DNA, CDR3 protein. The D gene is left open where the match is weak. Part of the rows lack a size; the others show once, few, many or a class for expanded clones.

clone_size: .; v_call: TRBV28; j_call: TRBJ2-7; d_call: TRBD1; cdr3_nt: TGTGCCAGCAGTTTGTGGGGGACAGGGGGCGAGTCCTACGAGCAGTACTTC; cdr3_aa: CASSLWGTGGESYEQYF
clone_size: .; v_call: TRBV5-5; j_call: TRBJ1-3; d_call: .; cdr3_nt: TGTGCCAGCAGCTTGTCACAGGGTCGAAACACCATATATTTT; cdr3_aa: CASSLSQGRNTIYF
clone_size: .; v_call: TRBV5-6; j_call: TRBJ2-7; d_call: TRBD2; cdr3_nt: TGTGCCAGCAGCTTGGCCGGGGGGGTCTACGAGCAGTACTTC; cdr3_aa: CASSLAGGVYEQYF
clone_size: .; v_call: TRBV29-1; j_call: TRBJ1-1; d_call: TRBD1; cdr3_nt: TGCAGCGACATTAGACAGGGGTTGGATGCTTTCTTT; cdr3_aa: CSDIRQGLDAFF
clone_size: .; v_call: TRBV5-1; j_call: TRBJ2-1; d_call: TRBD2; cdr3_nt: TGCGCCAGCAGCTTTCGGCGGGAGGGCCTTTCCTACAATGAGCAGTTCTTC; cdr3_aa: CASSFRREGLSYNEQFF
clone_size: .; v_call: TRBV2; j_call: TRBJ2-6; d_call: TRBD2; cdr3_nt: TGTGCCAGCGGTTTGGGAGGGTCGTCTGGGGCCAACGTCCTGACTTTC; cdr3_aa: CASGLGGSSGANVLTF
clone_size: .; v_call: TRBV5-1; j_call: TRBJ2-1; d_call: TRBD2; cdr3_nt: TGTGCCAGCAGGTTTCTAGCGGGAGTCTACAATGAGCAGTTCTTC; cdr3_aa: CASRFLAGVYNEQFF
clone_size: .; v_call: TRBV25-1; j_call: TRBJ1-2; d_call: .; cdr3_nt: TGTGCCAGCGGGCCGCGGGGATTGAACTATGGCTACACCTTC; cdr3_aa: CASGPRGLNYGYTF
clone_size: .; v_call: TRBV5-1; j_call: TRBJ2-7; d_call: TRBD1; cdr3_nt: TGCGCCAGCAGCCCATTTCCGACAGGGAACTACGAGCAGTACTTC; cdr3_aa: CASSPFPTGNYEQYF
clone_size: .; v_call: TRBV7-3; j_call: TRBJ2-3; d_call: .; cdr3_nt: TGTGCCAGCAGCACAGGCACTACGCAGTATTTT; cdr3_aa: CASSTGTTQYF
clone_size: .; v_call: TRBV6-4; j_call: TRBJ1-1; d_call: .; cdr3_nt: TGTGCCAGCAGTGACCACATGGGGGCGCGGGTGAATCAAGCTTTCTTT; cdr3_aa: CASSDHMGARVNQAFF
clone_size: .; v_call: TRBV6-1; j_call: TRBJ1-5; d_call: TRBD1; cdr3_nt: TGTGCCAGCAGTGAACTGGACAGGGGCCAGCCCCAGCATTTT; cdr3_aa: CASSELDRGQPQHF
clone_size: .; v_call: TRBV5-1; j_call: TRBJ2-7; d_call: .; cdr3_nt: TGCGCCAGCAGCTTGGATCCCCACTCCTACGAGCAGTACTTC; cdr3_aa: CASSLDPHSYEQYF
clone_size: .; v_call: TRBV7-9; j_call: TRBJ1-5; d_call: .; cdr3_nt: TGTGCCAGCAGCTTATCAAATCAGCCCCAGCATTTT; cdr3_aa: CASSLSNQPQHF
clone_size: .; v_call: TRBV25-1; j_call: TRBJ1-1; d_call: TRBD1; cdr3_nt: TGTGCCAGCAGTTTCGACAGGGTCACTGAAGCTTTCTTT; cdr3_aa: CASSFDRVTEAFF
clone_size: once; v_call: TRBV6-1; j_call: TRBJ2-7; d_call: TRBD1; cdr3_nt: TGTGCCAGCGTGGACAGGGGGCGCTACGAGCAGTACTTC; cdr3_aa: CASVDRGRYEQYF
clone_size: .; v_call: TRBV6-5; j_call: TRBJ2-3; d_call: .; cdr3_nt: TGTGCCAGCAGCCGAGAAGATACGCAGTATTTT; cdr3_aa: CASSREDTQYF
clone_size: .; v_call: TRBV5-1; j_call: TRBJ2-3; d_call: .; cdr3_nt: TGCGCCAGCAGCTTGGAGCGAGGGAATACGCAGTATTTT; cdr3_aa: CASSLERGNTQYF
clone_size: .; v_call: TRBV7-9; j_call: TRBJ2-7; d_call: TRBD1; cdr3_nt: TGTGCCAGCAGCTTACGGGGACAGGGGTACGAGCAGTACTTC; cdr3_aa: CASSLRGQGYEQYF
clone_size: .; v_call: TRBV29-1; j_call: TRBJ2-1; d_call: .; cdr3_nt: TGCAGCGATACTAGCCTCAATGAGCAGTTCTTC; cdr3_aa: CSDTSLNEQFF
clone_size: .; v_call: TRBV25-1; j_call: TRBJ2-7; d_call: TRBD1; cdr3_nt: TGTGCCAGCAGTGAACCCGGACAGGGAACCTACGAGCAGTACTTC; cdr3_aa: CASSEPGQGTYEQYF
clone_size: .; v_call: TRBV6-6; j_call: TRBJ1-1; d_call: .; cdr3_nt: TGTGCCAGCCTTACAGGTCTCTTAGCTGAAGCTTTCTTT; cdr3_aa: CASLTGLLAEAFF
clone_size: once; v_call: TRBV18; j_call: TRBJ2-1; d_call: .; cdr3_nt: TGTGCCAGCTCACCACAATTCCAATATGAGCAGTTCTTC; cdr3_aa: CASSPQFQYEQFF
clone_size: .; v_call: TRBV28; j_call: TRBJ1-1; d_call: TRBD1; cdr3_nt: TGTGCCAGCGGAGGACAGGGGAGGATCACTGAAGCTTTCTTT; cdr3_aa: CASGGQGRITEAFF
clone_size: .; v_call: TRBV7-9; j_call: TRBJ1-5; d_call: TRBD1; cdr3_nt: TGTGCCAGCAGCGCGGCCACAGGGGCTGGCAATCAGCCCCAGCATTTT; cdr3_aa: CASSAATGAGNQPQHF
clone_size: .; v_call: TRBV28; j_call: TRBJ1-5; d_call: TRBD1; cdr3_nt: TGTGCCAGCAGTTTATGGTCAGGGGGAAGGGGTCAGCCCCAGCATTTT; cdr3_aa: CASSLWSGGRGQPQHF
clone_size: .; v_call: TRBV11-2; j_call: TRBJ2-2; d_call: TRBD2; cdr3_nt: TGTGCCAGCAGCCCCCTCCGCGGGAGGGCTTCCGGGGAGCTGTTTTTT; cdr3_aa: CASSPLRGRASGELFF
clone_size: .; v_call: TRBV6-1; j_call: TRBJ2-7; d_call: .; cdr3_nt: TGTGCCAGCACCGAATCACACTACGAGCAGTACTTC; cdr3_aa: CASTESHYEQYF
clone_size: .; v_call: TRBV4-1; j_call: TRBJ2-7; d_call: .; cdr3_nt: TGCGCCAGCAGCCAAGATCGGGGGGCTCGGGAGCAGTACTTC; cdr3_aa: CASSQDRGAREQYF
clone_size: .; v_call: TRBV11-2; j_call: TRBJ2-2; d_call: TRBD2; cdr3_nt: TGTGCCAGCAGCTTGGGACTAGCGGGTGCCGGGGAGCTGTTTTTT; cdr3_aa: CASSLGLAGAGELFF
clone_size: .; v_call: TRBV4-1; j_call: TRBJ2-3; d_call: TRBD2; cdr3_nt: TGCGCCAGCAGCCCGGGAGGAGCCTTCAGCACAGATACGCAGTATTTT; cdr3_aa: CASSPGGAFSTDTQYF
clone_size: .; v_call: TRBV5-6; j_call: TRBJ2-7; d_call: .; cdr3_nt: TGTGCCAGCAGCCGTCCGGGCCGGACATCCCTTCGTGAGCAGTACTTC; cdr3_aa: CASSRPGRTSLREQYF
clone_size: many; v_call: TRBV9; j_call: TRBJ2-5; d_call: TRBD2; cdr3_nt: TGTGCCAGCAGCCCCCGGACTAGCGGGAGTGAGACCCAGTACTTC; cdr3_aa: CASSPRTSGSETQYF
clone_size: .; v_call: TRBV28; j_call: TRBJ1-1; d_call: TRBD1; cdr3_nt: TGTGCCAGCAGTTTACTGCCGGGACAGGGAAGGACTGAAGCTTTCTTT; cdr3_aa: CASSLLPGQGRTEAFF
clone_size: .; v_call: TRBV15; j_call: TRBJ2-7; d_call: .; cdr3_nt: TGTGCCACCAGCAGAGATCTAGCATACGAGCAGTACTTC; cdr3_aa: CATSRDLAYEQYF
clone_size: .; v_call: TRBV13; j_call: TRBJ2-6; d_call: .; cdr3_nt: TGTGCCAGCAGCTTACTTAGCTCTGGGGCCAACGTCCTGACTTTC; cdr3_aa: CASSLLSSGANVLTF
clone_size: .; v_call: TRBV18; j_call: TRBJ2-1; d_call: .; cdr3_nt: TGTGCCAGCTCACCACCGACGACTAGGGCCTACAATGAGCAGTTCTTC; cdr3_aa: CASSPPTTRAYNEQFF
clone_size: .; v_call: TRBV10-1; j_call: TRBJ2-3; d_call: .; cdr3_nt: TGCGCCAGCAGTTCTTACGGGAACACAGATACGCAGTATTTT; cdr3_aa: CASSSYGNTDTQYF
clone_size: .; v_call: TRBV5-1; j_call: TRBJ2-7; d_call: TRBD1; cdr3_nt: TGCGCCAGCAGGCGTTCCGGGACAGGGTTTATTACGAGGCCCGACGAGCAGTACTTC; cdr3_aa: CASRRSGTGFITRPDEQYF
clone_size: .; v_call: TRBV11-2; j_call: TRBJ1-5; d_call: .; cdr3_nt: TGTGCCAGCAGCCACGGGGATCAGCCCCAGCATTTT; cdr3_aa: CASSHGDQPQHF
clone_size: .; v_call: TRBV13; j_call: TRBJ2-3; d_call: .; cdr3_nt: TGTGCCAGCAGCTTAGGGGCCAGGGCGCGTGGGCAGTATTTT; cdr3_aa: CASSLGARARGQYF
clone_size: few; v_call: TRBV10-3; j_call: TRBJ2-7; d_call: TRBD2; cdr3_nt: TGTGCCATCAGTGAGTCCGGCATAGCGGGCTCCTACGAGCAGTACTTC; cdr3_aa: CAISESGIAGSYEQYF